These 6 T cell receptor beta chains came from one sample sequenced in a study of beta chain features in type 1 diabetes. Study findings and constraints: Moderate yet significant TCRB CDR3 shortening was seen in Type 1 diabetes patients in all four CD4+ subsets.

The sequenced template was cDNA made from the entire isolated RNA. TCRdb's copy holds only in-frame clones and misses some; the assay was immunoSEQ multiplex PCR. The table includes hundreds of thousands of clones, 13% detected once. No antigens are known for them. Sequenced material: naive CD4+ T cells from blood. These receptors were taken from a man aged 18-30 years with type 1 diabetes.

This clone occurred a few times. V usage is TRBV5-1 and J usage is TRBJ2-1; perhaps D is TRBD1 or TRBD2 (5 bases each). CDR3 size: 14 residues. Germline CDR1 is SGHRS and CDR2 is YFSETQ. V was clipped by 4 bases and J by 5 bases, with 13 bases between them. CDR3 DNA sequence: TGCGCCAGCAGCCCGGGACCCCAGGACAATGAGCAGTTCTTC. Its protein product is CASSPGPQDNEQFF. Combining the CDR3 with reference TRBV5-1 and TRBJ2-1 gives the whole variable domain KAGVTQTPRYLIKTRGQQVTLSCSPISGHRSVSWYQQTPGQGLQFLFEYFSETQRNKGNFPGRFSGRQFSNSRSEMNVSTLELGDSALYLCASSPGPQDNEQFFGPGTRLTVL.

This clone occurred a few times. The DNA of the CDR3 is TGTGCCAGCAGGCCCTCCAGGACAGGGACCGAGCAGTACTTC. The encoded protein is CASRPSRTGTEQYF. The rearrangement links TRBV7-2 to TRBJ2-7, with TRBD1 matching over 8 bases. CDR3 size: 14 residues. V lost 6 bases, J lost 6 bases, and 10 bases stayed unmatched. Germline CDR1 and CDR2: SGHTA and FQGNSA.

The chain has TRBV5-1 and TRBJ2-2, with D possibly being TRBD1 or TRBD2 (5 bases each). The CDR3 contains 15 residues. Germline assignment: CDR1 SGHRS and CDR2 YFSETQ. V was shortened by 1 base and J by 3 bases, with 10 bases between the two germline ends. The CDR3 DNA is TGCGCCAGCAGCTTGTGGGGGTCGGACACCGGGGAGCTGTTTTTT. Protein sequence: CASSLWGSDTGELFF. The full variable domain, its missing parts supplied by reference TRBV5-1 and TRBJ2-2, is KAGVTQTPRYLIKTRGQQVTLSCSPISGHRSVSWYQQTPGQGLQFLFEYFSETQRNKGNFPGRFSGRQFSNSRSEMNVSTLELGDSALYLCASSLWGSDTGELFFGEGSRLTVL.

This sequence joins TRBV5-4 and TRBJ2-2; D may be TRBD1 (5 bases). This CDR3 has 15 amino acids. Germline V lookup: CDR1 SGHNT, CDR2 YYREEE (reference sequence). Between the trimmed V and J ends, which lost 3 bases and 4 bases, there was a span of 13 bases. The CDR3: CASSSAGSSTGELFF. CDR3 bases: TGTGCCAGCAGCTCCGCAGGGTCTAGCACCGGGGAGCTGTTTTTT.

This clone was seen a handful of times. The V call is TRBV9, the J call TRBJ2-1; TRBD1 matches 10 bases. The CDR3 sequence is 13 residues long. V was pared by 5 bases and J by 9 bases, with 5 bases of the junction left unmatched. Germline CDR1 SGDLS, CDR2 YYNGEE. Here the CDR3 reads CASRGQGGSEQFF. For the CDR3, the DNA is TGTGCCAGCAGAGGACAGGGGGGCAGTGAGCAGTTCTTC.

This chain connects TRBV5-1 to TRBJ2-3; D is perhaps TRBD2 (5 bases). The CDR3 contains 16 residues. Germline V gene sequence: CDR1 SGHRS, CDR2 YFSETQ. Trimming stripped 2 bases from V and 1 base from J, with 14 bases between. CDR3 protein: CASSLSGLLGTDTQYF. CDR3 nucleotides: TGCGCCAGCAGCTTATCTGGACTGCTGGGCACAGATACGCAGTATTTT.